This T cell receptor (beta chain) was obtained from a study of early T cells in non-severe SARS-CoV-2 infection. As for the study in general: Sequencing input comprised bulk RNA from unsorted whole blood; chain pairing was not available. Notes on the study in general: Reliance on VDJdb matching favored anti-spike CD8 responses; private and CD4 specificities were missed.

Unique molecular identifiers (one per individual cDNA molecule) were attached. TCRdb redid the calling of the 5' RACE reads with MiXCR, one entry per CDR3 protein. The table lists tens of thousands of distinct CDR3 sequences, roughly 5% of them singletons. This clonotype was picked up many times. Its specificity is not known. This sequence was found in an adult who was a healthcare worker with PCR-confirmed SARS-CoV-2 infection or an uninfected control (not recorded which). The sequenced material came from whole blood.

The CDR3 region has the DNA TGTGCCAGCAGTTTTTTGGACGGTCATGGTCAGCCCCAGCATTTT. Translation: CASSFLDGHGQPQHF. The chain carries TRBV12-3 or TRBV12-4 and TRBJ1-5; D gene ambiguous. V gave up 3 bases and J gave up 6 bases, with 15 bases separating them. The CDR3 contains 15 residues.